Shown below are 14 T cell receptor beta chains from a single sample sequenced in a study of beta chain features in type 1 diabetes. Since all of the isolated RNA was reverse transcribed, expressed TCRB transcripts were what got sequenced. Only in-frame clones appear in the TCRdb table, and some are missing; sequencing was by immunoSEQ multiplex PCR. Of roughly 450,000 clones in the sample, 11% to 15% were seen once. The sequencing sample was made of naive CD4+ T cells from blood. The receptors were sampled from a man aged 30 to 45 in good health.

V gene TRBV6-5 combines with J gene TRBJ1-1; D remains unclear. Trimming left V 7 bases short and J 0 bases short, with 9 bases between. CDR3 length equals 13 residues. The germline CDR1 and CDR2 sequences are MNHEY and SVGAGI. The CDR3 DNA follows: TGTGCCAGCAATCCTGGGGTGAACACTGAAGCTTTCTTT. Translating gives CASNPGVNTEAFF.

V gene TRBV7-2 combines with J gene TRBJ2-7, with D perhaps TRBD1 (5 bases). The V end was cut by 5 bases, the J end by 0 bases, with 8 bases between. Germline V lookup: CDR1 SGHTA, CDR2 FQGNSA. The CDR3 spans 13 residues. This CDR3 reads CASSTQASYEQYV. In DNA form, the CDR3 reads TGTGCCAGCAGCACACAGGCCTCCTACGAGCAGTACGTC.

V usage is TRBV13 and J usage is TRBJ2-7; 11 bases map to TRBD2. CDR1 and CDR2 (germline): PRHDT, FYEKMQ (reference sequence). V dropped 2 bases and J dropped 3; count of bases not matched to a gene: 3. The CDR3 spans 15 residues. The CDR3 spells CASSLLAGGLYEQYV. In DNA, the CDR3 is TGTGCCAGCAGCTTACTAGCGGGAGGCCTCTACGAGCAGTACGTC.

V gene TRBV25-1 combines with J gene TRBJ2-1, with D tentatively TRBD1 (5 bases). The length of the CDR3 is 15 residues. Deletions cut 2 bases from V and 1 base from J, with 9 bases between. In germline, CDR1 is MGHDK, CDR2 SYGVNS. In DNA form, the CDR3 reads TGTGCCAGCAGTGAACAGGGTGGGTCCTACAATGAGCAGTTCTTC. Its translation is CASSEQGGSYNEQFF.

The chain links TRBV5-1 to TRBJ2-3; TRBD1 is a possible D gene (5 bases). CDR3 size: 16 residues. V lost 4 bases to trimming and J lost 6 bases, with 21 bases between them. Germline loops: CDR1 SGHRS, CDR2 YFSETQ. CDR3 nucleotide sequence: TGCGCCAGCAGCGCATCGACAGCACCAAAGGGGGATACGCAGTATTTT. Protein product: CASSASTAPKGDTQYF.

The gene calls are TRBV29-1 and TRBJ1-2; TRBD1 might be the D (6 bases). CDR1 SQVTM and CDR2 ANQGSEA come from the germline V gene. V dropped 8 bases and J dropped 0 bases, with 22 bases sitting between them. The CDR3 runs to 16 residues. DNA for the CDR3: TGCAGCCTAATACAGGGATTCTTTGGAGCTAACTATGGCTACACCTTC. Amino acids: CSLIQGFFGANYGYTF.

This clone was counted between two and nine times. The V call is TRBV5-6, the J call TRBJ1-4; no definite D call. V was shortened by 4 bases and J by 8 bases, with 9 bases between the two germline ends. This CDR3 region has 12 residues. The germline CDR1 and CDR2 sequences are SGHDT and YYEEEE. Here the CDR3 reads CASSHGGEKLFF. The CDR3 DNA sequence: TGTGCCAGCAGCCATGGTGGGGAAAAACTGTTTTTT.

This rearrangement joins TRBV18 to TRBJ1-6; TRBD1 might be the D (6 bases). The germline V and J ends were trimmed by 4 bases and 14 bases, with 15 bases remaining between them. Germline-derived CDR1 and CDR2 are KGHSH and LQKENI. CDR3 length: 13 amino acids. CDR3 sequence: CASSLGNRDSLHF. CDR3 coding DNA: TGTGCCAGCTCACTAGGCAACAGGGATTCCCTCCACTTT. Looking up the rest from reference TRBV18 and TRBJ1-6 gives the full variable domain: NAGVMQNPRHLVRRRGQEARLRCSPMKGHSHVYWYRQLPEEGLKFMVYLQKENIIDESGMPKERFSAEFPKEGPSILRIQQVVRGDSAAYFCASSLGNRDSLHFGNGTRLTVT.

The rearrangement links TRBV4-1 to TRBJ2-3, with 7 positions matching TRBD1. The CDR3 is 16 amino acids. V trimming: 0 bases; J trimming: 8 bases; junction bases outside the gene matches: 11. Per the germline V gene, CDR1 is MGHRA and CDR2 is YSYEKL. The CDR3 DNA reads as TGCGCCAGCAGCCAAGATTCGACAGGGCCCATAGGTACGCAGTATTTT. It codes for CASSQDSTGPIGTQYF.

This clone was counted at least ten times. The V and J genes are TRBV10-3 and TRBJ2-1, with TRBD2 matching over 10 bases. The CDR3 has 14 residues. The germline CDR1 and CDR2 sequences are ENHRY and SYGVKD. With 4 bases clipped from V and 9 bases from J, the junction kept 6 bases outside the gene matches. CDR3 in amino acids: CAISVLAGAGEQFF. In DNA form, the CDR3 reads TGTGCCATCAGTGTGCTAGCGGGAGCGGGTGAGCAGTTCTTC.

This clone was seen only a few times. The chain is built from TRBV10-3 and TRBJ2-7, with D tentatively TRBD1 (6 bases). The germline V and J ends were trimmed by 3 bases and 4 bases, with 10 bases remaining between them. The CDR3 sequence is 13 residues long. Germline V lookup: CDR1 ENHRY, CDR2 SYGVKD. CDR3 sequence (DNA): TGTGCCATCAGTGACAGGGGAGTGTACGAGCAGTACGTC. Translation gives CAISDRGVYEQYV.

There are a few counts of this clone. The rearrangement joins TRBV9 to TRBJ2-7; D remains unclear. Trimming cost V 1 base and J 3 bases, with 11 bases left between them. Germline assignment: CDR1 SGDLS and CDR2 YYNGEE. This CDR3 has 14 residues. CDR3 amino acids: CASSVRSWDYEQYF. The CDR3 DNA is TGTGCCAGCAGCGTAAGGTCTTGGGACTACGAGCAGTACTTC.

This chain joins TRBV5-1 and TRBJ1-1; D is possibly TRBD1 (5 bases). Germline CDR1 reads SGHRS; CDR2 reads YFSETQ. This CDR3 comprises 13 residues. V was shortened by 6 bases and J by 4 bases, with 13 bases between the two germline ends. The CDR3 DNA sequence: TGCGCCAGCACAGAGGGACGAGGCACTGAAGCTTTCTTT. It is translated as CASTEGRGTEAFF.

V and J are TRBV29-1 and TRBJ2-3, with TRBD1 identical over 7 bases. The germline CDR1 and CDR2 sequences are SQVTM and ANQGSEA. The CDR3 consists of 13 residues. Germline trimming cut 8 bases from V and 0 bases from J; bases unmatched to any gene: 5. The CDR3 DNA is TGCAGCCATGGGGGACAGAGCACAGATACGCAGTATTTT. It is translated as CSHGGQSTDTQYF.